Following are 19 T cell receptor beta chains from one sample sequenced in a study of blood T cell repertoires in COVID-19. The assay was immunoSEQ multiplex PCR, and TCRdb's table has in-frame clones only and misses some. Of around 110,000 clones listed, less than 90% are singletons. The specimen was peripheral blood. The source is a man aged 25-45 years with acute or convalescent COVID-19.

The chain uses TRBV6-5 and TRBJ2-3, with D perhaps TRBD1 (6 bases). This CDR3 is built from 16 residues. V gave up 0 bases and J gave up 3 bases, with 13 bases separating them. Germline-derived CDR1 and CDR2 are MNHEY and SVGAGI. The CDR3 sequence is CASSYSATGATDTQYF. As DNA, the CDR3 is TGTGCCAGCAGTTACTCTGCGACAGGCGCTACAGATACGCAGTATTTT.

CDR3 in DNA: TGTGCCAGCAGTGAAAATTTTTACGCGTTCTCTGGAAACACCATATATTTT. As protein: CASSENFYAFSGNTIYF. The chain employs TRBV6-1 and TRBJ1-3; D is ambiguous. CDR3 length equals 17 residues. V lost 2 bases and J 0 bases, leaving 14 bases between the germline ends. Germline V gene lookup returns CDR1 MNHNS and CDR2 SASEGT.

The rearrangement uses TRBV6-5 and TRBJ2-7, with 7 bases aligning to TRBD1. V was clipped by 10 bases and J by 0 bases; unmatched bases: 6. The germline V gene encodes CDR1 MNHEY and CDR2 SVGAGI. CDR3 size: 13 residues. CDR3 bases: TGTGCCACCAGAAGGGGGCTCTCCTACGAGCAGTACTTC. Translating it yields CATRRGLSYEQYF.

The chain is built from TRBV5-4 and TRBJ1-5; TRBD1 might be the D (5 bases). Germline V lookup: CDR1 SGHNT, CDR2 YYREEE (reference sequence). The germline V and J ends were trimmed by 4 bases and 0 bases, with 11 bases remaining between them. This CDR3 has 15 amino acids. CDR3 loop: CASSPDIDSNQPQHF. The CDR3 nucleotides are TGTGCCAGCAGCCCGGACATAGATAGCAATCAGCCCCAGCATTTT.

This clone was counted between two and nine times. The V gene is TRBV4-3, the J gene TRBJ1-1, with D possibly being TRBD1 (6 bases). V shed 0 bases and J shed 6 bases, with 14 bases lying between them. The CDR3 sequence is 15 residues long. CDR1 and CDR2 from the germline V gene are LGHNA and YSLEER. The CDR3 here is CASSQENREGSEAFF. In nucleotides, the CDR3 is TGCGCCAGCAGCCAAGAGAACAGGGAAGGGTCTGAAGCTTTCTTT.

The genes are TRBV19 and TRBJ1-1, with 8 positions matching TRBD1. J was trimmed by 0 bases and V by 3 bases; bases with no gene match: 3. The germline gives CDR1 LNHDA, CDR2 SQIVND (reference sequence). This CDR3 region has 15 residues. The CDR3 spells CASSMSDRVNTEAFF. CDR3 sequence (DNA): TGTGCCAGTAGTATGTCGGACAGGGTGAACACTGAAGCTTTCTTT. Full variable domain (missing parts from reference TRBV19 and TRBJ1-1): DGGITQSPKYLFRKEGQNVTLSCEQNLNHDAMYWYRQDPGQGLRLIYYSQIVNDFQKGDIAEGYSVSREKKESFPLTVTSAQKNPTAFYLCASSMSDRVNTEAFFGQGTRLTVV.

This clone has only a few counts. The chain carries TRBV4-1 and TRBJ1-2, with 11 bases identical to TRBD1. The length of the CDR3 is 15 residues. Per the germline V gene, CDR1 is MGHRA and CDR2 is YSYEKL. After removal of 3 bases from V and 8 bases from J, the junction contained 8 bases not matched to a gene. CDR3 nucleotide sequence: TGCGCCAGCAGCCATCCCGGACAGGGGGCGAGGGGCTACACCTTC. Protein: CASSHPGQGARGYTF.

V is TRBV2 and J is TRBJ1-2, with unresolved D. This CDR3 contains 12 residues. The V end lost 4 bases, the J end lost 4 bases, and 7 bases lay between the germline ends. Germline lookup yields CDR1 SNHLY and CDR2 FYNNEI. The CDR3 nucleotides read TGTGCCAGCAGTGTCGGGTCCTATGGCTACACCTTC. This codes for CASSVGSYGYTF.

J is TRBJ1-1 and V is TRBV3-1 (or the pseudogene TRBV3-2), with no clear D. The germline V gene encodes CDR1 LGHDT and CDR2 YNNKEL (reference sequence). Trimming took off 4 bases at V and 1 base at J, with 19 bases between the two ends. The CDR3 is 17 residues long. DNA for the CDR3: TGTGCCAGCAGCCCCCCCGCACTCGGGGTCGGGAACACTGAAGCTTTCTTT. Translated: CASSPPALGVGNTEAFF.

This chain joins TRBV5-6 and TRBJ1-6, with a weak D call TRBD1 (5 bases). The CDR3 extends over 14 amino acids. Trimming removed 4 bases from V and 10 bases from J, with 15 bases in between. CDR1 and CDR2 from the germline V gene are SGHDT and YYEEEE. CDR3: CASSLSGRKSPLHF. CDR3 DNA: TGTGCCAGCAGCCTGTCAGGGAGGAAATCACCCCTCCACTTT.

Only a few counts were recorded for this clone. This chain joins TRBV6-9 and TRBJ2-7; the match to TRBD2 covers 12 bases. Trimming cost V 4 bases and J 5 bases; bases outside gene matches: 3. The CDR3 covers 14 residues. CDR1 MNHGY and CDR2 SVAAGI come from the germline V gene. In nucleotides, the CDR3 is TGTGCCAGCAGTTCGACTAGCGGGAGCGACGAGCAGTACGTC. Its translation: CASSSTSGSDEQYV.

The V gene is TRBV5-6, the J gene TRBJ2-7; D gene ambiguous. Trimming pared 2 bases from V and 0 bases from J, leaving 12 bases between. Germline V gene lookup returns CDR1 SGHDT and CDR2 YYEEEE. The CDR3 consists of 15 residues. The CDR3 DNA is TGTGCCAGCAGCTTTTATCTACAGAGCTCCTACGAGCAGTACGTC. As protein: CASSFYLQSSYEQYV.

V usage is TRBV5-4 and J usage is TRBJ2-7; a weak D match, TRBD2 (5 bases). Deletions cut 2 bases from V and 0 bases from J, with 9 bases between. Germline assignment: CDR1 SGHNT and CDR2 YYREEE (reference sequence). The CDR3 totals 14 residues. The CDR3 DNA is TGTGCCAGCAGCTTTCGGGGTGGCTCCTACGAGCAGTACTTC. Translating it yields CASSFRGGSYEQYF. Looking up the rest from reference TRBV5-4 and TRBJ2-7 gives the full variable domain: ETGVTQSPTHLIKTRGQQVTLRCSSQSGHNTVSWYQQALGQGPQFIFQYYREEENGRGNFPPRFSGLQFPNYSSELNVNALELDDSALYLCASSFRGGSYEQYFGPGTRLTVT.

This CDR3 reads CASSGGNYEQYF. CDR3 DNA sequence: TGCGCCAGCAGTGGGGGCAACTACGAGCAGTACTTC. The chain employs TRBV10-2 and TRBJ2-7; D perhaps matches TRBD1 (5 bases). The germline gives CDR1 WSHSY, CDR2 SAAADI. Trimming took off 4 bases at V and 3 bases at J, with 7 bases between the two ends. The CDR3 has 12 amino acids.

The chain has TRBV13 and TRBJ2-3, with TRBD2 matching over 9 bases. Germline CDR1 reads PRHDT; CDR2 reads FYEKMQ (reference sequence). Trimming at V came to 5 bases and at J to 4 bases, leaving 10 bases not matched to a gene. CDR3 length: 16 residues. CDR3 residues: CASSVLAGWYADTQYF. The CDR3 DNA is TGTGCCAGCAGCGTCCTAGCGGGGTGGTACGCAGATACGCAGTATTTT.

The sample holds a few counts of this clone. The V call is TRBV6-4, the J call TRBJ2-1; 11 positions agree with TRBD2. V dropped 2 bases and J dropped 5; count of bases not matched to a gene: 14. The CDR3 totals 19 residues. The V gene's germline CDR1 is MRHNA and CDR2 SNTAGT. The CDR3: CASSDPRDSGGDLNNEQFF. CDR3 bases: TGTGCCAGCAGTGACCCGAGGGATAGCGGGGGGGACTTAAACAATGAGCAGTTCTTC.

V and J are TRBV6-5 and TRBJ2-7; 7 nucleotides align to TRBD2. Germline values: CDR1 MNHEY, CDR2 SVGAGI. The CDR3 has 14 amino acids. V was clipped by 8 bases and J by 5 bases; unmatched bases: 12. CDR3 residues: CASGSTRGIHEQYF. CDR3 nucleotide sequence: TGTGCCAGCGGGTCAACGCGGGGGATTCACGAGCAGTACTTC.

The V call is TRBV11-2, the J call TRBJ1-4; possibly TRBD1 for D (5 bases). The V gene lost 5 bases and the J gene lost 4 bases, with 11 bases spanning the gap. From germline, CDR1 is SGHAT and CDR2 FQNNGV. CDR3 size: 14 residues. The CDR3, as DNA: TGTGCCAGCAGCCCGTGGCAGGGTAATGAAAAACTGTTTTTT. Its translation: CASSPWQGNEKLFF. Full variable domain (remainder filled in from reference TRBV11-2 and TRBJ1-4): EAGVAQSPRYKIIEKRQSVAFWCNPISGHATLYWYQQILGQGPKLLIQFQNNGVVDDSQLPKDRFSAERLKGVDSTLKIQPAKLEDSAVYLCASSPWQGNEKLFFGSGTQLSVL.

With regard to this clone: Other DNA sequences in this sample translate to the same CDR3. The chain joins TRBV19 to TRBJ1-1; D perhaps matches TRBD1 (6 bases). The CDR3 is made up of 13 amino acids. Looked up from germline, CDR1 is LNHDA and CDR2 is SQIVND (reference sequence). Trimming left V 5 bases short and J 1 base short, with 8 bases between. The CDR3 DNA reads as TGTGCCAGTAGTCAGGGGTGGAACACTGAAGCTTTCTTT. This codes for CASSQGWNTEAFF.